A single sample is the source of the 25 T cell receptor beta chains below, sequenced in a study of T-cell reconstitution after alpha-beta-depleted transplantation in children. As it was prepared, the TCRbeta library received unique molecular identifiers. TCRdb re-analysed the PCR reads in MiXCR, keeping a single row per CDR3 protein. The repertoire holds approximately 400,000 distinct CDR3 sequences, with under 13% as singletons. This material consisted of PBMCs from the stem cell graft donor, taken from the stem cell graft. The receptors shown here come from a human donor who donated a stem cell graft to a child with acute myeloid leukemia.

DNA for the CDR3: TGCGCCAGCAGCCGAGACGGACTAGCGGGAGTCCGTGCCAGTGCTCGCACAGATACGCAGTATTTT. Encoded protein: CASSRDGLAGVRASARTDTQYF. V gene TRBV4-1 combines with J gene TRBJ2-3; TRBD2 matches 13 bases. The CDR3 contains 22 residues. Germline V gene sequence: CDR1 MGHRA, CDR2 YSYEKL. V lost 4 bases, J lost 1 base, and 20 bases stayed unmatched.

Ten or more counts support this clonotype. The J gene is TRBJ1-5, the V gene TRBV29-1, with TRBD1 matching 7 bases. The CDR3 extends over 13 amino acids. Per the germline V gene, CDR1 is SQVTM and CDR2 is ANQGSEA. After removal of 6 bases from V and 5 bases from J, the junction contained 7 bases not matched to a gene. The CDR3 sequence: CSVADREYQPQHF. Written as DNA, the CDR3 is TGCAGCGTCGCCGACAGGGAATATCAGCCCCAGCATTTT. Drawing the rest from reference TRBV29-1 and TRBJ1-5, the complete variable domain is SAVISQKPSRDICQRGTSLTIQCQVDSQVTMMFWYRQQPGQSLTLIATANQGSEATYESGFVIDKFPISRPNLTFSTLTVSNMSPEDSSIYLCSVADREYQPQHFGDGTRLSIL.

There are many counts of this clonotype. The chain uses TRBV11-2 and TRBJ2-1; either TRBD1 or TRBD2 may fit D (7 bases each). Trimming took off 0 bases at V and 0 bases at J, with 18 bases between the two ends. The CDR3 totals 19 residues. CDR1 is SGHAT and CDR2 is FQNNGV in the germline V gene. Here the CDR3 reads CASSLDQGGTASSYNEQFF. In DNA, the CDR3 is TGTGCCAGCAGCTTAGATCAGGGGGGGACGGCGAGCTCCTACAATGAGCAGTTCTTC.

The chain links TRBV20-1 to TRBJ1-5; a possible D gene is TRBD1 (5 bases). The CDR3 loop spans 12 amino acids. V lost 7 bases and J 0 bases, leaving 7 bases between the germline ends. CDR1 and CDR2 (germline): DFQATT, SNEGSKA (reference sequence). CDR3 in amino acids: CSVGVSNQPQHF. CDR3 bases: TGCAGTGTGGGGGTTAGCAATCAGCCCCAGCATTTT.

The genes are TRBV2 and TRBJ2-1, with 13 nucleotides matching TRBD2. This CDR3 contains 14 residues. Looked up from germline, CDR1 is SNHLY and CDR2 is FYNNEI. Losses at the gene ends were 8 bases for V and 8 bases for J; bases not matched to a gene: 6. CDR3 in amino acids: CASGRTSGSYEQFF. The CDR3 DNA reads TGTGCCAGCGGACGGACTAGCGGGAGTTATGAGCAGTTCTTC.

This clonotype has ten or more counts. In DNA, the CDR3 is TGTGCCATCAGTGAGTCGAGGGGCGCGTACAATGAGCAGTTCTTC. It encodes CAISESRGAYNEQFF. The chain recombines TRBV10-3 with TRBJ2-1; D could derive from TRBD1 or TRBD2 (5 bases each). Germline V gene data show CDR1 as ENHRY and CDR2 as SYGVKD. The germline V and J ends were trimmed by 0 bases and 4 bases, with 10 bases remaining between them. The CDR3 consists of 15 residues.

The CDR3 loop reads CSASGGRSTDTQYF. CDR3 coding DNA: TGCAGTGCTAGCGGGGGAAGGAGCACAGATACGCAGTATTTT. V and J are TRBV20-1 and TRBJ2-3; D possibly corresponds to TRBD2 (6 bases). This CDR3 has 14 residues. CDR1 is DFQATT, CDR2 SNEGSKA, per germline (reference sequence). Trimming took off 3 bases at V and 0 bases at J, with 10 bases between the two ends.

This clonotype has just a few counts. The genes are TRBV4-2 and TRBJ2-1; 10 nucleotides line up with TRBD2. With V trimmed by 0 bases and J by 13 bases, 9 bases remained unmatched. In germline, CDR1 is LGHNA, CDR2 YNFKEQ. This CDR3 is 15 amino acids long. The chain's CDR3 is CASSQDLLAGALQFF. CDR3 sequence (DNA): TGTGCCAGCAGCCAAGATCTTCTAGCGGGGGCCCTCCAGTTCTTC.

This clonotype was seen many times. The chain links TRBV30 to TRBJ2-1, with a possible D match to TRBD1 (5 bases). Germline CDR1 reads GTSNPN; CDR2 reads SVGIG (reference sequence). This CDR3 has 11 residues. The ends were cut back, 1 base at V and 9 bases at J, with 7 bases in the middle. The CDR3 loop reads CAWSETVEQFF. Written as DNA, the CDR3 is TGTGCCTGGAGTGAGACAGTTGAGCAGTTCTTC.

This clonotype was recorded many times. J is TRBJ2-3 and V is TRBV20-1; 10 bases align to TRBD1. Trimming took 5 bases from V and 4 from J; bases not matched to a gene: 0. The CDR3 spans 12 residues. Germline CDR1 and CDR2: DFQATT and SNEGSKA (reference sequence). The CDR3 sequence: CSADRGPDTQYF. CDR3 nucleotide sequence: TGCAGTGCTGACAGGGGGCCAGATACGCAGTATTTT.

Only a few counts were recorded for this clonotype. The J gene is TRBJ2-1, the V gene TRBV11-1; D gene unclear. Germline V CDR1 and CDR2: SGHAT, FQDESV (reference sequence). V lost 2 bases and J 4 bases, leaving 12 bases between the germline ends. This CDR3 is built from 15 residues. CDR3 bases: TGTGCCAGCAGCTTAACCGGGTTCGCTTACAATGAGCAGTTCTTC. This sequence encodes CASSLTGFAYNEQFF.

The rearrangement links TRBV7-2 to TRBJ2-2; 10 bases line up with TRBD2. From germline, CDR1 is SGHTA and CDR2 FQGNSA. J lost 7 bases, V lost 10 bases, and 12 bases had no gene match. The length of the CDR3 is 15 residues. In nucleotides, the CDR3 is TGTGCCACCACATATAGCGGGGGGCCGGGCGGGGAGCTGTTTTTT. Protein: CATTYSGGPGGELFF.

The CDR3: CSAPAGQIYNEQFF. DNA for the CDR3: TGCAGTGCGCCAGCGGGTCAAATCTACAATGAGCAGTTCTTC. The rearrangement joins TRBV20-1 to TRBJ2-1; a weak D match, TRBD2 (6 bases). V lost 6 bases and J lost 3, with 15 bases in between. Germline V CDR1 and CDR2: DFQATT, SNEGSKA (reference sequence). The CDR3 extends over 14 amino acids.

This clonotype was recorded many times. The chain links TRBV7-2 to TRBJ2-3; 8 bases are a match to TRBD1. V was pared by 7 bases and J by 3 bases, with 12 bases of the junction left unmatched. The CDR3 runs 16 residues. Per germline, CDR1 SGHTA and CDR2 FQGNSA. CDR3 sequence reads: CASNYPTGVGTDTQYF. DNA of the CDR3: TGTGCCAGCAACTACCCGACAGGGGTGGGGACAGATACGCAGTATTTT.

This clonotype appeared a few times. V gene TRBV7-8 combines with J gene TRBJ1-2; 7 nucleotides align to TRBD1. Germline V gene lookup returns CDR1 SGHVS and CDR2 FQNEAQ. The CDR3 contains 13 residues. Trimming removed 2 bases from V and 8 bases from J; junction bases left unmatched: 5. The CDR3 DNA follows: TGTGCCAGCAGCTTAAACCCACAGGGGGGCTACACCTTC. This codes for CASSLNPQGGYTF.

Many counts were recorded for this clonotype. The chain joins TRBV5-1 to TRBJ2-3, with TRBD1 matching 11 bases. The germline V gene encodes CDR1 SGHRS and CDR2 YFSETQ. There are 15 residues in the CDR3. The V gene end was trimmed by 0 bases and the J gene end by 6 bases; junction bases not matched to a gene: 3. In DNA, the CDR3 is TGCGCCAGCAGCTTGGCCGGACAGGGGGCGGATACGCAGTATTTT. Its protein product is CASSLAGQGADTQYF.

V is TRBV29-1 and J is TRBJ2-1, with 8 bases fitting TRBD2. The V gene's germline CDR1 is SQVTM and CDR2 ANQGSEA. The CDR3 runs to 18 residues. V dropped 3 bases and J dropped 3; count of bases not matched to a gene: 16. CDR3 region: CSVDERKRGLAGYNEQFF. CDR3 in DNA: TGCAGCGTTGATGAACGGAAAAGAGGGCTAGCGGGCTACAATGAGCAGTTCTTC.

The chain employs TRBV29-1 and TRBJ2-1, with 7 bases lining up with TRBD1. V lost 4 bases and J lost 0; bases outside the gene matches: 9. From germline, CDR1 is SQVTM and CDR2 ANQGSEA. The CDR3 is made up of 16 amino acids. CDR3 loop: CSVGPGQSSSYNEQFF. The CDR3 DNA is TGCAGCGTTGGACCGGGACAGTCGAGCTCCTACAATGAGCAGTTCTTC.

Only a few counts were recorded for this clonotype. The V call is TRBV27, the J call TRBJ1-6; 8 nucleotides line up with TRBD1. Looked up from germline, CDR1 is MNHEY and CDR2 is SMNVEV (reference sequence). The CDR3 totals 18 residues. The trim removed 6 bases at V and 0 bases at J, leaving 10 bases unmatched. The CDR3 bases are TGTGCCAGCAGCCTGGGACAGGCCTGGGGCTCCTATAATTCACCCCTCCACTTT. It specifies CASSLGQAWGSYNSPLHF.

This clonotype was detected only a few times. The chain employs TRBV5-1 and TRBJ2-1; D not certain. V was trimmed by 4 bases and J by 4 bases, leaving 15 bases between them. The CDR3 is 15 amino acids. Looked up from germline, CDR1 is SGHRS and CDR2 is YFSETQ. CDR3 sequence reads: CASSGTGRDYNEQFF. The CDR3 bases are TGCGCCAGCAGCGGTACCGGGCGAGATTACAATGAGCAGTTCTTC.

The chain recombines TRBV25-1 with TRBJ2-7; no reliable D call. The V gene's germline CDR1 is MGHDK and CDR2 SYGVNS. Trimming cost V 2 bases and J 6 bases, with 8 bases left between them. The CDR3 has 12 residues. The CDR3 DNA follows: TGTGCCAGCAGTGAACTCTTGGGCGAGCAGTACTTC. This gives the protein CASSELLGEQYF.

The J gene is TRBJ2-3, the V gene TRBV12-3 or TRBV12-4; TRBD2 aligns across 10 bases. The V segment lost 3 bases and the J segment 0 bases; nucleotides outside the gene matches: 6. The CDR3 contains 17 residues. DNA of the CDR3: TGTGCCAGCAGTTTGAGAGCGGGAGGGCTAAGCACAGATACGCAGTATTTT. As protein: CASSLRAGGLSTDTQYF.

In this sample, this clonotype turned up a few times. The chain joins TRBV11-1 to TRBJ2-7, with TRBD1 as a possible D gene (9 bases). The CDR3 runs 20 residues. Trimming cost V 3 bases and J 3 bases, with 30 bases left between them. CDR1 and CDR2 from the germline V gene are SGHAT and FQDESV (reference sequence). In DNA form, the CDR3 reads TGTGCCAGCAGCTTCCCCCGGGGGGGACAGGGACCCCCAAGAAACTACGAGCAGTACTTC. It encodes CASSFPRGGQGPPRNYEQYF.

There are a few counts of this clonotype. The rearrangement uses TRBV20-1 and TRBJ2-7; TRBD2 matches 14 bases. Germline V lookup: CDR1 DFQATT, CDR2 SNEGSKA (reference sequence). The V gene end was trimmed by 5 bases and the J gene end by 6 bases; junction bases not matched to a gene: 9. The CDR3 loop spans 15 amino acids. CDR3 nucleotides: TGCAGTGCTCTCGGGACTAGCGGGAGTACTGGCGAGCAGTACTTC. Translation: CSALGTSGSTGEQYF.

CDR3 residues: CATSREGTGSYNEQFF. The CDR3 coding sequence is TGTGCCACCAGCAGGGAGGGGACAGGCTCCTACAATGAGCAGTTCTTC. The gene calls are TRBV15 and TRBJ2-1; TRBD1 matches 8 bases. There are 16 residues in the CDR3. The germline CDR1 and CDR2 sequences are LNHNV and YYDKDF (reference sequence). Germline trimming cut 3 bases from V and 0 bases from J; bases unmatched to any gene: 4.